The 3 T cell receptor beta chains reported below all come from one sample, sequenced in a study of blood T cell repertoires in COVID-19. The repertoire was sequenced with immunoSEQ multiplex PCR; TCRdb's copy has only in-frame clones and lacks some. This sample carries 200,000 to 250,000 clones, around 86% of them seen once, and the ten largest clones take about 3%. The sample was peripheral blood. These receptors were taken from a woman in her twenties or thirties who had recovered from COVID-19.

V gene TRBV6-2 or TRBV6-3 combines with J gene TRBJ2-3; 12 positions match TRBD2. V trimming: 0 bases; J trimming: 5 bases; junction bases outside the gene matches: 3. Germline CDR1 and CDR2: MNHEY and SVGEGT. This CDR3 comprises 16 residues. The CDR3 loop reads CASSYSTSGGQDTQYF. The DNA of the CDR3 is TGTGCCAGCAGTTACTCGACTAGCGGGGGCCAAGATACGCAGTATTTT.

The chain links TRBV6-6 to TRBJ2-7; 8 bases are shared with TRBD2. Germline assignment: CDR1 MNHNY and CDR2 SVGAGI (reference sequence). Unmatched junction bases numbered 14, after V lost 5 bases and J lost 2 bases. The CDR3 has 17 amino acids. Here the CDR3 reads CASSLPPGGGGPYEQYF. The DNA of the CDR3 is TGTGCCAGCAGTCTACCCCCGGGGGGCGGGGGGCCCTACGAGCAGTACTTC.

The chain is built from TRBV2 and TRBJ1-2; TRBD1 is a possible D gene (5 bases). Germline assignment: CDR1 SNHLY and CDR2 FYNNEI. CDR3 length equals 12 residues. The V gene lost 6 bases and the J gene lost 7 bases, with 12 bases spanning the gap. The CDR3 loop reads CASRSRERGYTF. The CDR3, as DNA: TGTGCCAGCAGAAGCAGGGAACGTGGCTACACCTTC. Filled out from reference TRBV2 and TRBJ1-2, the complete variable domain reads EPEVTQTPSHQVTQMGQEVILRCVPISNHLYFYWYRQILGQKVEFLVSFYNNEISEKSEIFDDQFSVERPDGSNFTLKIRSTKLEDSAMYFCASRSRERGYTFGSGTRLTVV.